The rows below give T cell receptor beta chains drawn from one sample of a study of cytomegalovirus exposure and HLA in healthy donors. Profiling relied on immunoSEQ multiplex PCR, and the TCRdb table lists in-frame clones only, not all of them. This sample has some 150,000 clones, with around four fifths found just once. Sequenced input: PBMCs. The receptors were sampled from a middle-aged man in good health and CMV-seronegative. CDR3s include the opening cysteine and the closing phenylalanine or tryptophan. The D gene is left open where the match is weak. Where a row states a size, it is once, few, many or the class of an expanded clone; other rows omit it.

NA	TRBD2	TRBJ2-7	TRBV9	TGTGCCAGCAGCGCCAGTCAAGCGGGGGCCTCCTACGAGCAGTACTTC	CASSASQAGASYEQYF
NA	NA	TRBJ1-2	TRBV7-2	TGTGCCAGCAGCTTAGCTACTGGCAGGGCCATCTATGGCTACACCTTC	CASSLATGRAIYGYTF
NA	TRBD1	TRBJ2-1	TRBV7-7	TGTGCTAGCAGCTTAGGACGACAGGGAGCCAATGAGCAGTTCTTC	CASSLGRQGANEQFF
NA	NA	TRBJ2-1	TRBV27	TGTGCCAGCAGTCCGAAGACAGGCGCCTCCTACAATGAGCAGTTCTTC	CASSPKTGASYNEQFF
NA	TRBD2	TRBJ2-1	TRBV7-3	TGTGCCAGCAGCCTTAACGGGGGGGGGTTTGGAAATGAGCAGTTCTTC	CASSLNGGGFGNEQFF
NA	TRBD1	TRBJ2-5	TRBV5-1	TGCGCCAGCAGCTTCCGGGACAGACAACCGCGGACCCAGTACTTC	CASSFRDRQPRTQYF
few	NA	TRBJ1-6	TRBV7-6	TGTGCCAGCAGCTTACAGGGATGGGGTTCCTATAATTCACCCCTCCACTTT	CASSLQGWGSYNSPLHF
NA	TRBD1	TRBJ2-3	TRBV5-1	TGCGCCAGCAGCTCGTCGGGACAGGACACAGATACGCAGTATTTT	CASSSSGQDTDTQYF
NA	TRBD1	TRBJ2-7	TRBV7-9	TGTGCCAGCAGGGGACAGGGGGTCCCCTACGAGCAGTACTTC	CASRGQGVPYEQYF
NA	TRBD2	TRBJ2-3	TRBV4-1	TGCGCCAGCAGCCGGACTAGCGGGGACACAGATACGCAGTATTTT	CASSRTSGDTDTQYF
NA	TRBD2	TRBJ2-3	TRBV6-4	TGTGCCAGCAGTGGCTTGAGCGCGGGGGCAGATACGCAGTATTTT	CASSGLSAGADTQYF
NA	NA	TRBJ2-3	TRBV7-3	TGTGCCAGCAGCTCCACCCCCTGGGCGGGGGCCCGCACAGATACGCAGTATTTT	CASSSTPWAGARTDTQYF
NA	NA	TRBJ1-4	TRBV9	TGTGCCAGCAGCCCAGAGGGGGGGGCGACCGAAAAACTGTTTTTT	CASSPEGGATEKLFF
NA	NA	TRBJ1-2	TRBV7-9	TGTGCCAGCAGCCTATGGCCGGGAAGGTATGGCTACACCTTC	CASSLWPGRYGYTF
NA	NA	TRBJ1-1	TRBV28	TGTGCCAGCAGTCTCGGTTTTCAGAACACTGAAGCTTTCTTT	CASSLGFQNTEAFF
NA	NA	TRBJ2-1	TRBV6-5	TGTGCCAGCAGCGTCGGACTGCACAATGAGCAGTTCTTC	CASSVGLHNEQFF
few	NA	TRBJ2-2	TRBV7-3	TGTGCCAGCAGCTTAGAGGGAGGAGGGGAGCTGTTTTTT	CASSLEGGGELFF
few	NA	TRBJ2-7	TRBV7-9	TGTGCCAGCAGCCCGTTGGCGCGGGACCGACCCTACGAGCAGTACTTC	CASSPLARDRPYEQYF